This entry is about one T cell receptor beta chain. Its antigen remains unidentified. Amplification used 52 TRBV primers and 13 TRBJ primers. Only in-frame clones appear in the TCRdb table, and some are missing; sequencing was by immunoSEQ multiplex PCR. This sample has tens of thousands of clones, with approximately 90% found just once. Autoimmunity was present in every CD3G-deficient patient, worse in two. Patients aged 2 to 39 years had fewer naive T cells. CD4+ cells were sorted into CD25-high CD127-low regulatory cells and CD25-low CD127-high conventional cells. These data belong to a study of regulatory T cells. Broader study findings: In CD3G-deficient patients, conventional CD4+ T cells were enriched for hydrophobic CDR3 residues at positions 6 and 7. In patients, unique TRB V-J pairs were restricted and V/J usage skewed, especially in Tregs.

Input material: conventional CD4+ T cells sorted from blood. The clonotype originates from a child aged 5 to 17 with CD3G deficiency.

The CDR3 is CASSEVGASRTQYF. The CDR3 nucleotides are TGTGCCAGCAGTGAAGTAGGGGCGTCAAGGACCCAGTACTTC. The rearrangement links TRBV6-1 to TRBJ2-5, with D perhaps TRBD1 (5 bases). Germline V CDR1 and CDR2: MNHNS, SASEGT. Trimming shortened V by 1 base and J by 7 bases, and 13 bases separated the two germline ends. This CDR3 spans 14 amino acids.